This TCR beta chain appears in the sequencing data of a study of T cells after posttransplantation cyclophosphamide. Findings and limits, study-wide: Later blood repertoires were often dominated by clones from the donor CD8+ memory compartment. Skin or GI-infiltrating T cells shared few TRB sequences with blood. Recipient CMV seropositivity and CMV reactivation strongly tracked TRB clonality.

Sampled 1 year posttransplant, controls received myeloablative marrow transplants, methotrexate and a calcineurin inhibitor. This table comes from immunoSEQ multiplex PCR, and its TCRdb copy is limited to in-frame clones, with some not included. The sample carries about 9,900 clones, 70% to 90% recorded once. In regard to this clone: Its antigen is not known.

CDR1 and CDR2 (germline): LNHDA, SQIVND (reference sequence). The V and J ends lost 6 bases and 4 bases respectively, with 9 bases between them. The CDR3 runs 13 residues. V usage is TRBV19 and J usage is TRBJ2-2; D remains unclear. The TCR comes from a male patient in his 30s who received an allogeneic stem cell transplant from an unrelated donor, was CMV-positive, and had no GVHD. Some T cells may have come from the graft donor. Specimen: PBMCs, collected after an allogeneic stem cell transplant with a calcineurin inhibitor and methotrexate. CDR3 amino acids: CASSTTFTGELFF. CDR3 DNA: TGTGCCAGTAGCACTACCTTCACCGGGGAGCTGTTTTTT.